The 30 T cell receptor beta chains below were found in one sample sequenced in a study of T cells after yellow fever vaccination. TCRdb independently ran MiXCR on the 5' RACE reads; one entry per CDR3 protein. The sample lists hundreds of thousands of distinct CDR3 sequences, about 19% seen once, with roughly an eighth in the top ten. The sample consisted of PBMCs, taken 15 days after the yellow fever booster vaccination. These receptor sequences come from a man aged 30 to 45 who received the YFV17D yellow fever vaccine.

The rearrangement links TRBV29-1 to TRBJ1-1, with unresolved D. The CDR3 consists of 11 residues. V dropped 3 bases and J dropped 1 base, with 3 bases sitting between them. Germline values: CDR1 SQVTM, CDR2 ANQGSEA. CDR3 in DNA: TGCAGCGTTGAGTCGAACACTGAAGCTTTCTTT. It codes for CSVESNTEAFF.

This clonotype occurred a few times. This sequence joins TRBV7-8 and TRBJ1-1; D gene ambiguous. The CDR3 has 14 residues. Looked up from germline, CDR1 is SGHVS and CDR2 is FQNEAQ. V was clipped by 6 bases and J by 4 bases, with 15 bases between them. CDR3 protein: CASRTLPAGTEAFF. The CDR3 DNA reads as TGTGCCAGCAGAACCCTGCCGGCTGGCACTGAAGCTTTCTTT.

CDR3 loop: CSATGTGGTPQHF. In nucleotides, the CDR3 is TGCAGTGCCACCGGGACAGGGGGGACCCCACAGCATTTT. The rearrangement uses TRBV20-1 and TRBJ1-5, with 11 bases identical to TRBD1. This CDR3 region has 13 residues. Unmatched junction bases numbered 11, after V lost 6 bases and J lost 13 bases. CDR1 and CDR2 (germline): DFQATT, SNEGSKA (reference sequence).

V and J are TRBV20-1 and TRBJ1-5; a weak D match, TRBD1 (5 bases). In germline, CDR1 is DFQATT, CDR2 SNEGSKA (reference sequence). The CDR3 has 16 residues. V was trimmed by 0 bases and J by 4 bases, leaving 16 bases between them. CDR3 in DNA: TGCAGTGCTAGAGATTTGACCCGGGGGTTAAATCAGCCCCAGCATTTT. Protein sequence: CSARDLTRGLNQPQHF.

This clonotype has a handful of counts. The genes are TRBV5-1 and TRBJ2-1, with a weak D call TRBD2 (5 bases). CDR1 and CDR2 from the germline V gene are SGHRS and YFSETQ. The V end was cut by 0 bases, the J end by 10 bases, with 11 bases between. The length of the CDR3 is 13 residues. As DNA, the CDR3 is TGCGCCAGCAGCTTGGGGACTGAAAGGGAGCAGTTCTTC. Its protein product is CASSLGTEREQFF.

This clonotype was seen only a few times. The rearrangement links TRBV29-1 to TRBJ2-1, with 10 bases lining up with TRBD1. Germline V gives CDR1 SQVTM, CDR2 ANQGSEA. CDR3 length equals 12 residues. Germline trimming cut 5 bases from V and 7 bases from J; bases unmatched to any gene: 2. The CDR3 sequence is CSVRTGGNEQFF. The DNA for the CDR3 is TGCAGCGTTCGGACAGGGGGGAATGAGCAGTTCTTC.

The chain is built from TRBV10-2 and TRBJ2-7; 7 bases agree with TRBD2. From germline, CDR1 is WSHSY and CDR2 SAAADI. V gave up 7 bases and J gave up 2 bases; unmatched junction bases: 14. The CDR3 consists of 16 residues. The CDR3 sequence: CASTPEWRREPYEQYF. The CDR3 DNA reads as TGCGCCAGCACCCCTGAATGGCGGCGGGAGCCCTACGAGCAGTACTTC.

This rearrangement joins TRBV9 to TRBJ2-3, with 9 bases that match TRBD2. CDR1 and CDR2 (germline): SGDLS, YYNGEE. This CDR3 is built from 17 residues. V lost 3 bases to trimming and J lost 3 bases; unmatched junction nucleotides: 11. The CDR3 DNA reads as TGTGCCAGCAGCGCACTAGCGGGCGAAATCGATACAGATACGCAGTATTTT. This gives the protein CASSALAGEIDTDTQYF. The complete variable domain, with remaining parts taken from reference TRBV9 and TRBJ2-3, reads DSGVTQTPKHLITATGQRVTLRCSPRSGDLSVYWYQQSLDQGLQFLIQYYNGEERAKGNILERFSAQQFPDLHSELNLSSLELGDSALYFCASSALAGEIDTDTQYFGPGTRLTVL.

In this sample, this clonotype turned up a few times. The rearrangement links TRBV20-1 to TRBJ2-7, with D perhaps TRBD1 or TRBD2 (5 bases each). The CDR3 loop spans 12 amino acids. CDR1 and CDR2 (germline): DFQATT, SNEGSKA (reference sequence). V lost 8 bases to trimming and J lost 4 bases, with 15 bases between them. CDR3 DNA sequence: TGCAGTACCCAGGGTAGCGAGTACGAGCAGTACTTC. This translates into CSTQGSEYEQYF.

The chain has TRBV11-2 and TRBJ2-1; no clear D. There are 13 residues in the CDR3. V shed 6 bases and J shed 8 bases, with 14 bases lying between them. Germline loops: CDR1 SGHAT, CDR2 FQNNGV. The DNA of the CDR3 is TGTGCCAGCAGACCTAGGGTTCGGGATGAGCAGTTCTTC. It codes for CASRPRVRDEQFF.

V usage is TRBV7-2 and J usage is TRBJ2-7; TRBD1 aligns across 7 bases. The CDR3 sequence is 14 residues long. J gave up 3 bases and V 5 bases, and 7 bases lay outside the gene matches. CDR1 and CDR2 (germline): SGHTA, FQGNSA. The CDR3 nucleotides read TGTGCCAGCAGCCGACAGGGAAACATCTACGAGCAGTACTTC. Protein sequence: CASSRQGNIYEQYF.

In DNA form, the CDR3 reads TGTGCCAGCAGTGAATTACAGGGTGTGGGTACTGAAGCTTTCTTT. Translated: CASSELQGVGTEAFF. The chain carries TRBV25-1 and TRBJ1-1; perhaps TRBD1 as D (6 bases). Per germline, CDR1 MGHDK and CDR2 SYGVNS. CDR3 size: 15 residues. The V and J ends lost 1 base and 5 bases respectively, with 14 bases between them.

The CDR3 coding sequence is TGTGCCAGCATCCCATCGGACTCGCCCTTCAATGAGCAGTTCTTC. It is translated as CASIPSDSPFNEQFF. This rearrangement joins TRBV21-1 to TRBJ2-1; the table's TRBD2 call for D was not verified on the DNA. TRBV21-1 is given as a pseudogene. The CDR3 has 15 residues.

The table lists this clonotype with a few counts. V usage is TRBV7-2 and J usage is TRBJ2-5; 8 bases align to TRBD1. The germline CDR1 and CDR2 sequences are SGHTA and FQGNSA. J gave up 2 bases and V 4 bases, and 12 bases lay outside the gene matches. The CDR3 length is 17 residues. CDR3 residues: CASSYSRGQGRQETQYF. CDR3 sequence (DNA): TGTGCCAGCAGCTACTCCAGGGGGCAGGGTCGACAAGAGACCCAGTACTTC. Variable domain in full (rest from reference TRBV7-2 and TRBJ2-5): GAGVSQSPSNKVTEKGKDVELRCDPISGHTALYWYRQSLGQGLEFLIYFQGNSAPDKSGLPSDRFSAERTGGSVSTLTIQRTQQEDSAVYLCASSYSRGQGRQETQYFGPGTRLLVL.

This clonotype was counted between two and nine times. The chain recombines TRBV11-1 with TRBJ2-7; 7 nucleotides line up with TRBD2. The V and J ends lost 6 bases and 1 base, in that order; junction bases with no gene match: 12. The CDR3 runs 16 residues. The germline V gene encodes CDR1 SGHAT and CDR2 FQDESV (reference sequence). CDR3 loop: CASSLSLAEESYEQYF. As DNA, the CDR3 is TGTGCCAGCAGTCTTTCGCTAGCGGAGGAGTCCTACGAGCAGTACTTC.

This clonotype was seen more than once but under ten times. The rearrangement joins TRBV15 to TRBJ2-3; 11 bases map to TRBD1. Germline-derived CDR1 and CDR2 are LNHNV and YYDKDF (reference sequence). The CDR3 loop spans 15 amino acids. Trimming took 5 bases from V and 6 from J; bases not matched to a gene: 7. In DNA, the CDR3 is TGTGCCACCAGCTCGCGGACAGGGGGCGACGATACGCAGTATTTT. Amino acid sequence: CATSSRTGGDDTQYF.

This clonotype was detected a few times. This chain connects TRBV2 to TRBJ2-1; 11 nucleotides line up with TRBD2. The germline CDR1 and CDR2 sequences are SNHLY and FYNNEI. The V gene end was trimmed by 7 bases and the J gene end by 9 bases; junction bases not matched to a gene: 8. The length of the CDR3 is 14 residues. CDR3 residues: CASTLSGRGSEQFF. The CDR3 DNA follows: TGTGCCAGCACCCTTAGCGGGAGGGGTAGTGAGCAGTTCTTC.

This clonotype came up many times. The chain carries TRBV12-3 or TRBV12-4 and TRBJ1-1; TRBD1 matches 9 bases. The junction had 9 bases not matched to a gene; V was cut back by 6 bases and J by 4 bases. The CDR3 has 15 residues. The CDR3 region is CASSRGQGLGTEAFF. As DNA, the CDR3 is TGTGCCAGCAGCCGTGGACAGGGGTTGGGCACTGAAGCTTTCTTT.

CDR3 sequence (DNA): TGTGCCAGCAGTTTTTACATTCAGGGATCCGAGCAGTACTTC. Its protein product is CASSFYIQGSEQYF. V is TRBV28 and J is TRBJ2-7; possibly TRBD1 for D (5 bases). The length of the CDR3 is 14 residues. V was shortened by 3 bases and J by 6 bases, with 15 bases between the two germline ends. Germline CDR1 is MDHEN and CDR2 is SYDVKM.

The chain employs TRBV9 and TRBJ2-7; D might be TRBD1 or TRBD2, each matching 5 bases. This CDR3 contains 16 residues. Trimming removed 3 bases at V and 1 base at J, with 17 bases between. The germline gives CDR1 SGDLS, CDR2 YYNGEE. CDR3 nucleotides: TGTGCCAGCAGCGAGGGGTCCCTAGCAAGTTCCTACGAGCAGTACTTC. Translation gives CASSEGSLASSYEQYF. The full variable domain, its missing parts supplied by reference TRBV9 and TRBJ2-7, is DSGVTQTPKHLITATGQRVTLRCSPRSGDLSVYWYQQSLDQGLQFLIQYYNGEERAKGNILERFSAQQFPDLHSELNLSSLELGDSALYFCASSEGSLASSYEQYFGPGTRLTVT.

This clonotype was seen ten or more times. This sequence joins TRBV4-3 and TRBJ1-3; D is ambiguous. In germline, CDR1 is LGHNA, CDR2 YSLEER. The CDR3 covers 14 residues. V was pared by 1 base and J by 0 bases, with 4 bases between. As DNA, the CDR3 is TGCGCCAGCAGCCAAGGGGACTCTGGAAACACCATATATTTT. Its translation is CASSQGDSGNTIYF.

This clonotype appeared a few times. The V and J genes are TRBV20-1 and TRBJ2-1; 13 bases map to TRBD2. The CDR3 runs to 16 residues. The V gene's germline CDR1 is DFQATT and CDR2 SNEGSKA (reference sequence). The V gene end was trimmed by 6 bases and the J gene end by 0 bases; junction bases not matched to a gene: 5. CDR3 DNA sequence: TGCAGTGCCCCGGGACTAGCGGGAAACTCCTACAATGAGCAGTTCTTC. It encodes CSAPGLAGNSYNEQFF.

This clonotype has more than one count but fewer than ten. V gene TRBV29-1 combines with J gene TRBJ2-7; 9 nucleotides align to TRBD1. Germline-derived CDR1 and CDR2 are SQVTM and ANQGSEA. The V gene end was trimmed by 6 bases and the J gene end by 7 bases; junction bases not matched to a gene: 4. This CDR3 contains 11 residues. CDR3 protein: CSVDRGDEQYF. The CDR3 nucleotides read TGCAGCGTCGACAGGGGGGATGAGCAGTACTTC.

This clonotype turned up a few times. The rearrangement links TRBV7-2 to TRBJ2-6; D not certain. CDR3 size: 15 residues. Trimming removed 4 bases at V and 4 bases at J, with 11 bases between. Per the germline V gene, CDR1 is SGHTA and CDR2 is FQGNSA. The CDR3 sequence is CASSSQFPGANVLTF. The CDR3 nucleotides are TGTGCCAGCAGCTCACAGTTCCCCGGGGCCAACGTCCTGACTTTC.

The rearrangement uses TRBV5-1 and TRBJ2-7, with 13 positions matching TRBD2. This CDR3 comprises 17 residues. J was trimmed by 2 bases and V by 0 bases; bases with no gene match: 5. The V gene's germline CDR1 is SGHRS and CDR2 YFSETQ. The chain's CDR3 is CASSLALAGGQPYEQYF. CDR3 nucleotide sequence: TGCGCCAGCAGCTTGGCACTAGCGGGAGGGCAACCCTACGAGCAGTACTTC. Full variable domain (missing parts from reference TRBV5-1 and TRBJ2-7): KAGVTQTPRYLIKTRGQQVTLSCSPISGHRSVSWYQQTPGQGLQFLFEYFSETQRNKGNFPGRFSGRQFSNSRSEMNVSTLELGDSALYLCASSLALAGGQPYEQYFGPGTRLTVT.

To note about this clonotype: A much larger clone is a single base away; this may be a read error. The chain uses TRBV7-7 and TRBJ2-7; D ambiguous. Germline CDR1 is SSHAT and CDR2 is FNYEAQ (reference sequence). The CDR3 is 9 amino acids. The CDR3 loop reads CASSFGLHF. CDR3 nucleotides: TGTGCTAGCAGCTTCGGGCTTCACTTC.

The DNA of the CDR3 is TGCGCCAGCAGCAGTGAGCTAGCGGCCCCCTACGAGCAGTACTTC. This codes for CASSSELAAPYEQYF. V and J are TRBV4-3 and TRBJ2-7, with TRBD2 matching 7 bases. CDR3 length: 15 residues. CDR1 and CDR2 from the germline V gene are LGHNA and YSLEER. V lost 5 bases to trimming and J lost 2 bases; unmatched junction nucleotides: 9.

J is TRBJ1-5 and V is TRBV19, with TRBD1 identical over 7 bases. Germline-derived CDR1 and CDR2 are LNHDA and SQIVND (reference sequence). With 4 bases clipped from V and 0 bases from J, the junction kept 12 bases outside the gene matches. The CDR3 has 18 residues. The CDR3: CASSRGTELIHSNQPQHF. Written as DNA, the CDR3 is TGTGCCAGTAGTAGGGGGACAGAACTGATCCATAGCAATCAGCCCCAGCATTTT. Together with reference TRBV19 and TRBJ1-5, the CDR3 gives the full variable domain: DGGITQSPKYLFRKEGQNVTLSCEQNLNHDAMYWYRQDPGQGLRLIYYSQIVNDFQKGDIAEGYSVSREKKESFPLTVTSAQKNPTAFYLCASSRGTELIHSNQPQHFGDGTRLSIL.

This clonotype came up a few times. The rearrangement links TRBV20-1 to TRBJ2-4; D call uncertain. Trimming left V 0 bases short and J 7 bases short, with 10 bases between. In germline, CDR1 is DFQATT, CDR2 SNEGSKA (reference sequence). The CDR3 contains 13 residues. CDR3 coding DNA: TGCAGTGCTAGAGATGGCCTAGATAACATTCAGTACTTC. Translation gives CSARDGLDNIQYF.

V usage is TRBV6-1 and J usage is TRBJ1-2; D might be TRBD1 (6 bases). This CDR3 is 13 amino acids long. The ends were cut back, 4 bases at V and 2 bases at J, with 8 bases in the middle. Looked up from germline, CDR1 is MNHNS and CDR2 is SASEGT. The CDR3 protein is CASSVQGNYGYTF. CDR3 coding DNA: TGTGCCAGCAGTGTTCAGGGGAACTATGGCTACACCTTC.